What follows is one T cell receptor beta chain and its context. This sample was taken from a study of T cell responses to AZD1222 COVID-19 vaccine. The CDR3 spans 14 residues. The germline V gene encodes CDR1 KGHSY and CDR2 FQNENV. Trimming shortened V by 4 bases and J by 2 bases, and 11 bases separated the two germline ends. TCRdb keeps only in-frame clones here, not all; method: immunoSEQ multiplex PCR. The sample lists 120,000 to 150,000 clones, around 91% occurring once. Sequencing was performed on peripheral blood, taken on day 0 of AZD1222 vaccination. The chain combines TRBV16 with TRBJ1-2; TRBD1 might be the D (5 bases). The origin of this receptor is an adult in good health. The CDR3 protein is CASSPRQTNYGYTF. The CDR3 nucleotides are TGTGCCAGCAGCCCTCGACAGACGAACTATGGCTACACCTTC.